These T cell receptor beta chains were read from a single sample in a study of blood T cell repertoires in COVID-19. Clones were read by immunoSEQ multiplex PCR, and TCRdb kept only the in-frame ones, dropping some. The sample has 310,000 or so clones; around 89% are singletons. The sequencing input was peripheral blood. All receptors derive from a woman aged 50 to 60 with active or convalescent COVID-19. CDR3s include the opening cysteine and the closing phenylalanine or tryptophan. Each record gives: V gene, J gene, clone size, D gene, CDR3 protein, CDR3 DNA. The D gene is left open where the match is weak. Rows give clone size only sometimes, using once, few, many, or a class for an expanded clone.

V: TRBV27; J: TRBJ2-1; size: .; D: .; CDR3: CASQGFSYNEQFF; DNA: TGTGCCAGCCAGGGCTTCTCCTACAATGAGCAGTTCTTC
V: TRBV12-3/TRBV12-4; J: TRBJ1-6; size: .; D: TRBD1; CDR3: CASSDRDSPLHF; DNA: TGTGCCAGCAGTGACAGGGATTCACCCCTCCACTTT
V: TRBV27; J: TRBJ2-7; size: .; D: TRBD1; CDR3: CASSLETGPIVGEQYF; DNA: TGTGCCAGCAGTTTAGAGACAGGGCCTATTGTGGGCGAGCAGTACTTC
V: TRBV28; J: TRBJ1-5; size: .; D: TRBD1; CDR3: CASTAWGQGLNQPQHF; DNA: TGTGCCAGCACCGCGTGGGGACAGGGGCTGAATCAGCCCCAGCATTTT
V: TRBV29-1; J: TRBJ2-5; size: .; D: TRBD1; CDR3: CSVDGTGTDQYF; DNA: TGCAGCGTTGACGGGACAGGGACCGACCAGTACTTC
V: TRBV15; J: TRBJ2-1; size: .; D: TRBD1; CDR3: CATSRAGQGAEQFF; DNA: TGTGCCACCAGCAGAGCAGGACAGGGCGCTGAGCAGTTCTTC
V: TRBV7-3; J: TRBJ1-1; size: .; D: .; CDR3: CASSLRTDWNTEAFF; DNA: TGTGCCAGCAGCTTAAGGACTGACTGGAACACTGAAGCTTTCTTT
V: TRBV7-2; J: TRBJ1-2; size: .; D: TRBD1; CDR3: CASSLRTGGLLDGYTF; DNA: TGTGCCAGCAGCTTGCGGACAGGGGGCCTCCTGGATGGCTACACCTTC
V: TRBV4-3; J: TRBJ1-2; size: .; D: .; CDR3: CASSRTTGADYGYTF; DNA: TGCGCCAGCAGCCGAACGACAGGAGCTGACTATGGCTACACCTTC
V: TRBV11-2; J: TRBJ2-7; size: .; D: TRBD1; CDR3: CASSLRTGGASYEQYF; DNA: TGTGCCAGCAGCTTGCGGACAGGGGGCGCGTCCTACGAGCAGTACTTC
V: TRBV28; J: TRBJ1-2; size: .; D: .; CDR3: CASSRLGGEIYTF; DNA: TGTGCCAGCAGCAGACTCGGGGGGGAAATCTACACCTTC
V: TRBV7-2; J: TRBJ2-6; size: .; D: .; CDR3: CASTTHSGANVLTF; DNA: TGTGCCAGCACCACACACTCTGGGGCCAACGTCCTGACTTTC
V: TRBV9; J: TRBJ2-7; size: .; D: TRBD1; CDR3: CASSAGQGVSYEQYF; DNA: TGTGCCAGCAGCGCTGGACAGGGGGTCTCCTACGAGCAGTACTTC
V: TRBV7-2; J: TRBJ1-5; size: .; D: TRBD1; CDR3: CASSLAGDSRGNQPQHF; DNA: TGTGCCAGCAGCTTAGCGGGGGACAGTCGGGGCAATCAGCCCCAGCATTTT
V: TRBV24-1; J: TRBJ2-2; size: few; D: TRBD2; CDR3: CATNERGTGELFF; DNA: TGTGCCACCAATGAGCGGGGGACCGGGGAGCTGTTTTTT
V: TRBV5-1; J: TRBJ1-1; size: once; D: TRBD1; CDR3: CASSSRTGSAPEAFF; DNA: TGCGCCAGCAGCTCCCGGACAGGATCAGCCCCTGAAGCTTTCTTT
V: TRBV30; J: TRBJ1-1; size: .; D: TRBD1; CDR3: CAWGVAGGTEAFF; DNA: TGTGCCTGGGGCGTGGCAGGGGGGACTGAAGCTTTCTTT
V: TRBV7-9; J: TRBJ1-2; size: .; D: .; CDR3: CASSFDRAYGYTF; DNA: TGTGCCAGCAGCTTCGACAGAGCCTATGGCTACACCTTC
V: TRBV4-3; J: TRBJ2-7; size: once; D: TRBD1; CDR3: CASSQATGGYEQYF; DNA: TGCGCCAGCAGCCAAGCGACAGGGGGCTACGAGCAGTACTTC
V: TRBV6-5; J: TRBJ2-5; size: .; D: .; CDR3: CASSPLGEGEETQYF; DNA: TGTGCCAGCAGTCCGCTGGGGGAGGGGGAAGAGACCCAGTACTTC
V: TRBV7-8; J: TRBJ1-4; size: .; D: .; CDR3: CASSLARGEKLFF; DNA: TGTGCCAGCAGCTTAGCGCGGGGGGAAAAACTGTTTTTT
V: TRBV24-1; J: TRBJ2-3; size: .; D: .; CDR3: CATSAPGTASTDTQYF; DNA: TGTGCCACGTCAGCCCCCGGGACTGCTAGCACAGATACGCAGTATTTT
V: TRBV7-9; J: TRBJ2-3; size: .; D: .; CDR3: CASSFGQDTDTQYF; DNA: TGTGCCAGCAGCTTCGGCCAGGATACAGATACGCAGTATTTT
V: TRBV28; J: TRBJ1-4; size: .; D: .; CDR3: CASSLAFGKLFF; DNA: TGTGCCAGCAGTTTAGCATTCGGAAAACTGTTTTTT
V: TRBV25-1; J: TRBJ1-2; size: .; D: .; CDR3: CASSSRTENGYTF; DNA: TGTGCCAGCAGTTCCCGGACAGAAAATGGCTACACCTTC
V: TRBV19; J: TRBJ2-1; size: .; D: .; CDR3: CASSHGQGGWNEQFF; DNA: TGTGCCAGTAGTCACGGACAGGGAGGGTGGAATGAGCAGTTCTTC
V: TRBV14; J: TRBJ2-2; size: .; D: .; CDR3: CASSPFSWIGTGELFF; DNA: TGTGCCAGCAGCCCTTTTAGCTGGATAGGAACCGGGGAGCTGTTTTTT
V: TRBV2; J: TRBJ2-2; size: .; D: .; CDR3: CASSGATDTGELFF; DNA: TGTGCCAGCAGTGGAGCCACAGACACCGGGGAGCTGTTTTTT
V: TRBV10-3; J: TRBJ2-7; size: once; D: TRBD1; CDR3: CAISLGQQYYEQYF; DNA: TGTGCCATCAGTTTGGGACAGCAATACTACGAGCAGTACTTC
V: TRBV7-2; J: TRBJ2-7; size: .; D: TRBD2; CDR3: CASSLVSGSGGEQYF; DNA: TGTGCCAGCAGCTTAGTGAGCGGTAGCGGGGGTGAGCAGTACTTC
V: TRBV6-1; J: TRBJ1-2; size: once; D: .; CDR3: CASSEGLAATLLGYTF; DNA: TGTGCCAGCAGTGAAGGACTTGCGGCTACCCTATTAGGCTACACCTTC
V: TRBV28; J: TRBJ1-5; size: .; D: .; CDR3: CASSLGTLKNQPQHF; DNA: TGTGCCAGCAGTTTAGGGACTCTTAAGAATCAGCCCCAGCATTTT
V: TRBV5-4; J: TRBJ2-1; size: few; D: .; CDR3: CASSITRGVFNEQFF; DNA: TGTGCCAGCAGCATCACCAGGGGAGTCTTCAATGAGCAGTTCTTC